A single sample gave rise to the 19 T cell receptor beta chains below, sequenced in a study of cytomegalovirus exposure and HLA in healthy donors. Clones were read by immunoSEQ multiplex PCR, and TCRdb kept only the in-frame ones, dropping some. The sample gives around 130,000 clones, approximately 89% of which show up once; about 3% is in the top ten. Sequences were obtained from PBMCs. These receptors all come from a man younger than 40 in good health and CMV-seronegative.

This rearrangement joins TRBV29-1 to TRBJ1-1; TRBD1 matches at 10 bases. Germline V lookup: CDR1 SQVTM, CDR2 ANQGSEA. This CDR3 has 12 amino acids. The J segment lost 1 base and the V segment lost 7 bases, leaving 0 bases of the junction unmatched. The CDR3 sequence: CSGTGGNTEAFF. The CDR3 DNA reads as TGCAGCGGGACAGGGGGGAACACTGAAGCTTTCTTT.

This sequence joins TRBV19 and TRBJ1-5; the D is unclear. Trimming shortened V by 6 bases and J by 8 bases, and 8 bases separated the two germline ends. Germline CDR1 and CDR2: LNHDA and SQIVND (reference sequence). The CDR3 extends over 11 amino acids. Written as DNA, the CDR3 is TGTGCCAGTAGAAATGGAGAGCCCCAGCATTTT. It is translated as CASRNGEPQHF.

The chain employs TRBV14 and TRBJ1-1; D not certain. CDR1 is SGHDN and CDR2 is FVKESK in the germline V gene. Trimming pared 2 bases from V and 4 bases from J, leaving 11 bases between. This CDR3 comprises 14 residues. The CDR3 region has the DNA TGTGCCAGCAGCCAAACAATCGGGAGCACTGAAGCTTTCTTT. Its protein product is CASSQTIGSTEAFF.

The gene calls are TRBV6-6 and TRBJ2-5, with a possible D match to TRBD1 (5 bases). This CDR3 is built from 15 residues. Germline-derived CDR1 and CDR2 are MNHNY and SVGAGI (reference sequence). V lost 2 bases to trimming and J lost 2 bases, with 12 bases between them. CDR3 residues: CASSYQDRFQETQYF. CDR3 DNA sequence: TGTGCCAGCAGTTACCAAGACAGATTTCAAGAGACCCAGTACTTC.

The rearrangement links TRBV7-2 to TRBJ2-1; tentative D call: TRBD2 (7 bases). Looked up from germline, CDR1 is SGHTA and CDR2 is FQGNSA. The CDR3 has 15 amino acids. V was trimmed by 1 base and J by 5 bases, leaving 12 bases between them. CDR3 region: CASSLGAGAHNEQFF. The DNA of the CDR3 is TGTGCCAGCAGCTTAGGGGCGGGGGCTCACAATGAGCAGTTCTTC.

This clone showed up just once. V gene TRBV5-1 combines with J gene TRBJ1-2; 9 bases fit TRBD1. This CDR3 has 17 amino acids. The germline V gene encodes CDR1 SGHRS and CDR2 YFSETQ. Unmatched junction bases numbered 10, after V lost 0 bases and J lost 4 bases. The chain's CDR3 is CASSLVVTGQGSYGYTF. In DNA form, the CDR3 reads TGCGCCAGCAGCTTGGTTGTGACGGGACAGGGTTCCTATGGCTACACCTTC.

The CDR3 DNA follows: TGTGCCAGCAGCTCGTACTCAGGGAAGCGAGCTTTCTTT. As protein: CASSSYSGKRAFF. This chain links TRBV7-9 with TRBJ1-1; a possible D gene is TRBD1 (5 bases). This CDR3 contains 13 residues. V was clipped by 4 bases and J by 10 bases, with 16 bases between them. The V gene's germline CDR1 is SEHNR and CDR2 FQNEAQ (reference sequence).

V and J are TRBV2 and TRBJ2-7; D is unresolved. Germline loops: CDR1 SNHLY, CDR2 FYNNEI. The CDR3 is 13 residues long. The ends were cut back, 4 bases at V and 2 bases at J, with 9 bases in the middle. CDR3 amino acids: CASSARLAYEQYF. For the CDR3, the DNA is TGTGCCAGCAGTGCCCGACTGGCCTACGAGCAGTACTTC.

V is TRBV11-1 and J is TRBJ2-1, with TRBD2 matching 8 bases. Germline V gene data show CDR1 as SGHAT and CDR2 as FQDESV (reference sequence). This CDR3 has 15 amino acids. V dropped 5 bases and J dropped 10; count of bases not matched to a gene: 13. This CDR3 reads CASSPWTSRREEQFF. The CDR3 nucleotides read TGTGCCAGCAGCCCTTGGACTAGCCGACGGGAGGAGCAGTTCTTC.

This sequence joins TRBV7-6 and TRBJ2-6; TRBD1 agrees at 8 bases. CDR1 and CDR2 (germline): SGHVS, FNYEAQ. Germline trimming cut 4 bases from V and 4 bases from J; bases unmatched to any gene: 6. CDR3 length: 16 residues. DNA of the CDR3: TGTGCCAGCAGCTGGACAGGGACGTCCGGGGCCAACGTCCTGACTTTC. It encodes CASSWTGTSGANVLTF.

V usage is TRBV19 and J usage is TRBJ1-5, with D possibly matching TRBD1 (6 bases). This CDR3 contains 12 residues. V gave up 5 bases and J gave up 8 bases, with 10 bases separating them. The germline gives CDR1 LNHDA, CDR2 SQIVND (reference sequence). The CDR3 DNA is TGTGCCAGTAGTGCCAGGGGCGAGCCCCAGCATTTT. Protein: CASSARGEPQHF.

In this sample, this clone turned up once. The chain links TRBV6-6 to TRBJ1-6, with D perhaps TRBD1 (6 bases). Trimming removed 5 bases at V and 8 bases at J, with 10 bases between. Germline CDR1 reads MNHNY; CDR2 reads SVGAGI (reference sequence). The CDR3 has 13 residues. The CDR3 sequence is CASSLRTDSPLHF. CDR3 sequence (DNA): TGTGCCAGCAGTCTTCGGACAGATTCACCCCTCCACTTT.

The chain uses TRBV6-1 and TRBJ1-2, with 8 positions matching TRBD1. Germline CDR1 and CDR2: MNHNS and SASEGT. V dropped 5 bases and J dropped 6; count of bases not matched to a gene: 8. CDR3 length: 14 residues. The CDR3 DNA follows: TGTGCCAGCAGTCTCACGACAGGGGTGGATGGCTACACCTTC. Its translation: CASSLTTGVDGYTF.

V usage is TRBV7-3 and J usage is TRBJ2-1; 9 nucleotides match TRBD2. V trimming: 5 bases; J trimming: 7 bases; junction bases outside the gene matches: 9. This CDR3 spans 15 amino acids. CDR1 is SGHTA and CDR2 is FQGTGA in the germline V gene. CDR3 bases: TGTGCCAGCAGCCCCATGGGTCTAGCGGGGAATGAGCAGTTCTTC. It translates to CASSPMGLAGNEQFF.

This chain links TRBV27 with TRBJ2-5; D is perhaps TRBD1 (5 bases). V was cut by 2 bases and J by 4 bases, with 11 bases left in between. This CDR3 region has 14 residues. Germline-derived CDR1 and CDR2 are MNHEY and SMNVEV (reference sequence). DNA of the CDR3: TGTGCCAGCAGTTTAGGGGTAGGGGCAGAGACCCAGTACTTC. Its protein is CASSLGVGAETQYF.

The chain carries TRBV18 and TRBJ1-1; D is possibly TRBD1 (6 bases). Germline V gene lookup returns CDR1 KGHSH and CDR2 LQKENI. Between the trimmed V and J ends, which lost 6 bases and 4 bases, there was a span of 12 bases. The CDR3 runs to 13 residues. The DNA for the CDR3 is TGTGCCAGCTCGCCCGGACAGACCACTGAAGCTTTCTTT. Protein sequence: CASSPGQTTEAFF.

The chain employs TRBV27 and TRBJ2-1, with TRBD2 as a possible D gene (6 bases). CDR1 is MNHEY, CDR2 SMNVEV, per germline (reference sequence). The CDR3 is 17 residues long. Deletions cut 6 bases from V and 8 bases from J, with 26 bases between. The CDR3 region is CASRQPVRGLLIDEQFF. The CDR3 DNA follows: TGTGCCAGCAGACAACCTGTACGGGGACTCCTAATTGATGAGCAGTTCTTC.

The chain uses TRBV7-8 and TRBJ1-5; tentative D call: TRBD1 (5 bases). Germline lookup yields CDR1 SGHVS and CDR2 FQNEAQ. This CDR3 has 17 amino acids. The V end lost 2 bases, the J end lost 0 bases, and 14 bases lay between the germline ends. CDR3 in amino acids: CASSLNRWGHSNQPQHF. The CDR3 coding sequence is TGTGCCAGCAGCTTAAACAGGTGGGGCCATAGCAATCAGCCCCAGCATTTT.

V usage is TRBV29-1 and J usage is TRBJ2-1; 10 bases are a match to TRBD2. Germline CDR1 is SQVTM and CDR2 is ANQGSEA. V was pared by 4 bases and J by 10 bases, with 13 bases of the junction left unmatched. The CDR3 contains 15 residues. The CDR3 loop reads CSVGPLAGAAGEQFF. CDR3 nucleotide sequence: TGCAGCGTTGGACCCCTAGCGGGGGCCGCGGGGGAGCAGTTCTTC.